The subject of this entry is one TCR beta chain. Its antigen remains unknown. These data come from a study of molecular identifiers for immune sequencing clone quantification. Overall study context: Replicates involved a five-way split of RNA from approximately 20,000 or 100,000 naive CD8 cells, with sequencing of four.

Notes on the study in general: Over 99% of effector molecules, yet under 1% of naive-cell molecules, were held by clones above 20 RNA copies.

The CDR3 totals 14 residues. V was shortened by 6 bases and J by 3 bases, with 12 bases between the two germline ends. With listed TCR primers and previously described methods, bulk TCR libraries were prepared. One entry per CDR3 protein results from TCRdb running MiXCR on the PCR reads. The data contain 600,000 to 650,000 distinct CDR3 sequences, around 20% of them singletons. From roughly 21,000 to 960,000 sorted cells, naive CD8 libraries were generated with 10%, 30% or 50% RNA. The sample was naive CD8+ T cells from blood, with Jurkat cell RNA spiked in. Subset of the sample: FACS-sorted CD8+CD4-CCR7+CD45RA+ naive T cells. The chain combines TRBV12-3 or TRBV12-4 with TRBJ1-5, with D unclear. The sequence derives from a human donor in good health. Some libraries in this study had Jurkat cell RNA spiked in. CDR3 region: CASSPPGLNQPQHF. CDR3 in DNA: TGTGCCAGCAGCCCCCCCGGGCTCAATCAGCCCCAGCATTTT.